Given below is one TCR beta chain in context. This clonotype was counted many times. What antigen it recognizes has not been identified. Per-base qualities were not stored, and no clone one base away is much larger. TCR beta repertoires were profiled from peripheral blood of roughly twelve young patients with multiple sclerosis to demonstrate the VDJtools post-analysis software. The multiple sclerosis patients were children and adolescents ranging in age from roughly 6 to 15 years. In the germline V gene, CDR1 corresponds to SQVTM and CDR2 to ANQGSEA. The V end gives up 7 bases and the J end 3 bases, leaving 8 bases in the junction not matched to a gene. The CDR3 holds 14 amino acids from the cysteine to the phenylalanine. Solely the CDR3 DNA is kept, with 42 bases framed from the first base. Libraries were built with PCR. For sequencing, an Illumina HiSeq 2500 was employed. Unique molecular identifiers were incorporated into TCR beta cDNA libraries to reduce PCR and sequencing biases. Roughly 500,000 cDNA molecules were obtained per 1 to 10 million input T cells, so each molecule approximated one T cell. The patient libraries were prepared and sequenced with the same protocol used for the earlier healthy control dataset. Within a given batch, samples were prepared together, multiplexed and sequenced on the same HiSeq lane. In the paper's pipeline: MIGEC was used to process the raw barcoded reads, and molecular identifier groups with only a single read were discarded before consensus assembly and CDR3 extraction. Clonotype tables were post-analysed with VDJtools, normalizing diversity by down-sampling all datasets to the smallest sample size. To correct batch-related cross-sample contamination, repertoire overlap clustering matched CDR3 amino acid sequences but not nucleotide sequences. TCRdb ran its own pipeline on the public reads, namely fastp trimming at Q25 and MiXCR clone calling, and kept in-frame beta chains. Each record represents a unique CDR3 protein, reported with the most common genes and DNA among its rows. These V and J calls are TCRdb output, not the study's own analysis. The sample yields roughly 800,000 distinct CDR3 sequences; 25% to 30% were counted once. The ten biggest clones cover approximately 0.6% of the sample.

This entry is derived from a study of post-analysis software for immune sequencing data (dated by TCRdb to between 2015 and 2017). At the level of the whole study: Disease courses on record covered relapsing-remitting, secondary progressive and progressive-relapsing multiple sclerosis, though some patients had no subtype annotation. A subset of samples was prepared in parallel using single-end sample barcoding, then pooled and co-amplified after Illumina adapter ligation. Patient repertoires were compared against roughly 12 previously published healthy control repertoires from donors aged roughly 6 to 26 years. Findings and caveats that apply to the study as a whole: The multiple sclerosis patient group was slightly younger than the control group. When samples were clustered directly using the F measure, samples prepared in the same batch co-clustered strongly, which prompted a batch-effect correction. Patients showed significantly higher frequencies than controls for roughly 5 TRBV segments, among them TRBV5-6, TRBV5-1 and TRBV20-1. Significantly lower normalized Chao1 diversity was found in multiple sclerosis patients than in controls, suggesting substantial peripheral T-cell clonal expansion.

The source material was blood. The receptor comes from a girl aged 5 to 17 with multiple sclerosis. The chain uses TRBV29-1 and TRBJ1-1; the junction holds 10 bases that match TRBD1. DNA sequence: TGCAGCGCCGGCGCGACAGGGGGCCACACTGAAGCTTTCTTT. This is translated as CSAGATGGHTEAFF.